Below, 21 T cell receptor beta chains from the same sample are listed, as sequenced in a study of Graves' ophthalmopathy and Graves' hyperthyroidism. The sequenced template was RNA, covering the TCR beta CDR3 region. First-round RT-PCR employed HTBI primers, with a second-round multiplex PCR after it. Using its own MiXCR run on the multiplex PCR reads, TCRdb lists one record per CDR3 protein. This table holds roughly 400,000 distinct CDR3 sequences, 15% found once. Sequences were obtained from peripheral blood. The source of these receptors is a woman between 18 and 30 years old with stable Graves' hyperthyroidism.

This clonotype was seen more than once but under ten times. The V call is TRBV12-5, the J call TRBJ2-2, with D tentatively TRBD2 (6 bases). Trimming removed 8 bases from V and 3 bases from J, with 13 bases in between. Germline CDR1 LGHNT, CDR2 FRNRAP. The CDR3 spans 14 residues. The CDR3 region is CASRPGTHTGELFF. The CDR3 DNA sequence: TGTGCTAGTCGACCCGGGACTCACACCGGGGAGCTGTTTTTT.

As concerns this clonotype: The CDR3 does not end in the conserved phenylalanine or tryptophan, so this is likely a read error. The rearrangement links TRBV14 to TRBJ2-5; D gene uncertain. CDR1 is SGHDN, CDR2 FVKESK, per germline. The CDR3 runs 17 residues. The DNA for the CDR3 is TGTGCCAGCAGCCAAGGCGCGACGTCTAGGGCCCAAGAGTCCCAGTACTAC. This codes for CASSQGATSRAQESQYY.

This clonotype was counted a single time. Being one base from a much bigger clone, this may be a read error. The V and J genes are TRBV6-5 and TRBJ1-2; 9 positions agree with TRBD1. V trimming: 2 bases; J trimming: 4 bases; junction bases outside the gene matches: 2. The CDR3 loop spans 14 amino acids. CDR1 is MNHEY and CDR2 is SVGAGI in the germline V gene. The CDR3 loop reads CASSYGTGPYGYTF. The CDR3 DNA is TGTGCCAGCAGTTACGGGACAGGGCCCTATGGCTACACCTTC.

This clonotype was seen ten or more times. This sequence joins TRBV2 and TRBJ1-6; TRBD1 matches at 10 bases. CDR3 length equals 15 residues. Trimming cost V 6 bases and J 9 bases; bases outside gene matches: 8. Germline CDR1 and CDR2: SNHLY and FYNNEI. CDR3 region: CASREGQGISSPLHF. In DNA form, the CDR3 reads TGTGCCAGCAGGGAGGGACAGGGGATAAGTTCACCCCTCCACTTT.

This clonotype was picked up many times. The chain joins TRBV2 to TRBJ1-6; maybe TRBD1 (5 bases). Germline V CDR1 and CDR2: SNHLY, FYNNEI. Trimming left V 6 bases short and J 8 bases short, with 11 bases between. The CDR3 has 13 amino acids. Here the CDR3 reads CASSARRDSPLHF. CDR3 in DNA: TGTGCCAGCAGCGCCCGCAGGGATTCACCCCTCCACTTT.

This clonotype was seen a few times. J is TRBJ1-5 and V is TRBV5-8; D is perhaps TRBD1 (6 bases). This CDR3 is built from 15 residues. Germline CDR1 reads SGHTS; CDR2 reads YDEGEE. Between the trimmed V and J ends, which lost 0 bases and 2 bases, there was a span of 9 bases. In DNA form, the CDR3 reads TGTGCCAGCAGCTTGGATCCAGGGGGCAATCAGCCCCAGCATTTT. Residues: CASSLDPGGNQPQHF. The full variable domain, in which reference TRBV5-8 and TRBJ1-5 provide the parts outside the CDR3, is EAGVTQSPTHLIKTRGQQATLRCSPISGHTSVYWYQQALGLGLQFLLWYDEGEERNRGNFPPRFSGRQFPNYSSELNVNALELEDSALYLCASSLDPGGNQPQHFGDGTRLSIL.

The sample holds many counts of this clonotype. The chain's CDR3 is CASSLNSRGTYYGYTF. The CDR3 DNA reads TGTGCCAGCAGTTTAAATTCTCGGGGTACCTATTATGGCTACACCTTC. The chain couples TRBV12-3 or TRBV12-4 to TRBJ1-2; D call uncertain. Trimming left V 2 bases short and J 5 bases short, with 18 bases between. The CDR3 has 16 residues.

This clonotype came up many times. V and J are TRBV12-3 or TRBV12-4 and TRBJ2-5, with a possible D match to TRBD1 (6 bases). V shed 5 bases and J shed 4 bases, with 17 bases lying between them. CDR3 length: 15 residues. CDR3 bases: TGTGCCAGCAGTCCCCCGGCACTAGGGGGAGAGACCCAGTACTTC. Translation: CASSPPALGGETQYF.

This clonotype occurred a few times. The rearrangement joins TRBV11-2 to TRBJ2-5; D may be TRBD2 (5 bases). V shed 5 bases and J shed 5 bases, with 9 bases lying between them. The CDR3 extends over 12 amino acids. Looked up from germline, CDR1 is SGHAT and CDR2 is FQNNGV. CDR3 protein: CASSPGVETQYF. CDR3 sequence (DNA): TGTGCCAGCAGCCCCGGGGTGGAGACCCAGTACTTC.

This clonotype was recorded at least ten times. A junction end diverges from the germline sequence, so it may reflect a read error. This chain joins TRBV6-1 and TRBJ2-5; 9 bases align to TRBD1. The germline V gene has CDR1 MNHNS and CDR2 SASEGT. This CDR3 has 11 amino acids. CDR3 sequence (DNA): TGTGCCAGCAGTGAAAGGGGACAGGGACCCTTC. Encoded protein: CASSERGQGPF.

As regards this clonotype: The junction shows a germline mismatch at one end, possibly a read error. J is TRBJ2-2 and V is TRBV9; 10 nucleotides match TRBD2. The CDR3 has 13 residues. Germline CDR1 reads SGDLS; CDR2 reads YYNGEE. This CDR3 is CATSGGVVGELFF. The CDR3 coding sequence is TGTGCCACCAGCGGGGGGGTTGTCGGGGAGCTGTTTTTT. The variable domain in full, completed from reference TRBV9 and TRBJ2-2, reads DSGVTQTPKHLITATGQRVTLRCSPRSGDLSVYWYQQSLDQGLQFLIQYYNGEERAKGNILERFSAQQFPDLHSELNLSSLELGDSALYFCATSGGVVGELFFGEGSRLTVL.

This clonotype appeared many times. The V gene is TRBV24-1, the J gene TRBJ2-7; 9 bases fit TRBD1. CDR1 KGHDR and CDR2 SFDVKD come from the germline V gene. V lost 1 base, J lost 5 bases, and 11 bases stayed unmatched. CDR3 length: 17 amino acids. The CDR3 DNA reads TGTGCCACCAGTGATTTAGGCGCCGGGACAGGGCGGAACGAGCAGTACTTC. As protein: CATSDLGAGTGRNEQYF.

This clonotype was recorded only once. The rearrangement joins TRBV12-3 or TRBV12-4 to TRBJ2-7; tentatively, D is TRBD2 (6 bases). CDR3 size: 13 residues. V lost 6 bases to trimming and J lost 2 bases, with 11 bases between them. CDR3 bases: TGTGCCAGCAGCCGGAGGGTAGCCTACGAGCAGTACTTC. This sequence encodes CASSRRVAYEQYF.

This clonotype was seen a few times. V is TRBV7-9 and J is TRBJ1-5, with D possibly TRBD1 on 5 matching bases. V was trimmed by 4 bases and J by 4 bases, leaving 14 bases between them. This CDR3 spans 15 amino acids. Per germline, CDR1 SEHNR and CDR2 FQNEAQ (reference sequence). The CDR3 coding sequence is TGTGCCAGCAGCTATCACCTGGGGGAAAATCAGCCCCAGCATTTT. Its protein product is CASSYHLGENQPQHF.

This clonotype was recorded at least ten times. The J gene is TRBJ1-1, the V gene TRBV6-1; D unresolved. CDR1 and CDR2 from the germline V gene are MNHNS and SASEGT. This CDR3 is 15 amino acids long. Trimming removed 6 bases from V and 1 base from J, with 15 bases in between. CDR3 DNA: TGTGCCAGCAGGACGAGAGTACACGGGAACACTGAAGCTTTCTTT. This translates into CASRTRVHGNTEAFF.

This clonotype was seen ten or more times. V usage is TRBV12-3 or TRBV12-4 and J usage is TRBJ2-5; the match to TRBD1 covers 9 bases. The V and J ends lost 3 bases and 3 bases, in that order; junction bases with no gene match: 2. This CDR3 region has 14 residues. CDR3 DNA: TGTGCCAGCAGTTTGGGACAGGGCAAAGAGACCCAGTACTTC. This translates into CASSLGQGKETQYF.

This clonotype was recorded many times. J is TRBJ2-5 and V is TRBV7-2, with TRBD2 identical over 7 bases. With V trimmed by 5 bases and J by 4 bases, 7 bases remained unmatched. This CDR3 is built from 14 residues. Germline V CDR1 and CDR2: SGHTA, FQGNSA. The DNA for the CDR3 is TGTGCCAGCAGCCCGACTCCTAGCGGAGAGACCCAGTACTTC. Protein: CASSPTPSGETQYF.

This clonotype occurred many times. The V gene is TRBV27, the J gene TRBJ1-1, with D perhaps TRBD1 (5 bases). The germline V and J ends were trimmed by 5 bases and 1 base, with 5 bases remaining between them. This CDR3 spans 12 amino acids. Germline V CDR1 and CDR2: MNHEY, SMNVEV (reference sequence). CDR3 DNA: TGTGCCAGCAGTACAGGGAACACTGAAGCTTTCTTT. Protein: CASSTGNTEAFF.

At least ten counts were recorded for this clonotype. The genes are TRBV6-5 and TRBJ1-2; D is perhaps TRBD1 (6 bases). V lost 8 bases and J 0 bases, leaving 16 bases between the germline ends. The CDR3 length is 15 residues. Per germline, CDR1 MNHEY and CDR2 SVGAGI. The CDR3 is CASRYQGWANYGYTF. The CDR3 DNA sequence: TGTGCCAGCCGATATCAGGGGTGGGCTAACTATGGCTACACCTTC.

This clonotype was counted many times. V and J are TRBV7-2 and TRBJ1-2; 9 bases fit TRBD1. V gave up 5 bases and J gave up 5 bases; unmatched junction bases: 9. CDR3 length: 15 amino acids. The V gene's germline CDR1 is SGHTA and CDR2 FQGNSA. CDR3 sequence: CASSPTGGARYGYTF. The CDR3 nucleotides read TGTGCCAGCAGCCCTACAGGGGGCGCTAGGTATGGCTACACCTTC. Full variable domain (outside the CDR3, taken from reference TRBV7-2 and TRBJ1-2): GAGVSQSPSNKVTEKGKDVELRCDPISGHTALYWYRQSLGQGLEFLIYFQGNSAPDKSGLPSDRFSAERTGGSVSTLTIQRTQQEDSAVYLCASSPTGGARYGYTFGSGTRLTVV.

This clonotype was seen many times. This chain connects TRBV5-1 to TRBJ2-2; D uncertain. Trimming stripped 1 base from V and 5 bases from J, with 6 bases between. Germline CDR1 and CDR2: SGHRS and YFSETQ. The CDR3 length is 13 residues. CDR3 region: CASSLSVTGELFF. The CDR3 nucleotides are TGCGCCAGCAGCTTGAGCGTAACCGGGGAGCTGTTTTTT.